Described below is a single T cell receptor (beta chain) sequence and its context. What it binds is not known. Vbeta (60) and Jbeta (13) primers were used in the PCR. The table came from immunoSEQ multiplex PCR; TCRdb's copy has only in-frame clones and leaves some out. The repertoire holds about 140,000 clones, with roughly two thirds as singletons. The entry originates in a study of cytomegalovirus exposure and HLA in healthy donors. Findings and caveats of the study: Several of the most significant clusters appeared, in a later analysis, to be linked to common viral pathogens. It was fewer than 200 TCR beta chains that were listed as cytomegalovirus-associated.

The specimen was PBMCs. The origin of this receptor is a woman between 40 and 50 years old in good health and CMV-seronegative.

The DNA for the CDR3 is TGCGCCAGCAGCACCTTTCAGGGTCAGCCCCAGCATTTT. This encodes CASSTFQGQPQHF. The chain employs TRBV4-1 and TRBJ1-5, with D perhaps matching TRBD1 (5 bases). The V gene's germline CDR1 is MGHRA and CDR2 YSYEKL. The V and J ends lost 5 bases and 6 bases respectively, with 11 bases between them. CDR3 length: 13 amino acids.